This is a list of T cell receptor beta chains from one sample in a study of shared clonotypes between healthy human individuals. The table came from immunoSEQ multiplex PCR; TCRdb's copy has only in-frame clones and leaves some out. This table has millions of clones, around 94% appearing once. The sample comprised naive CD4+ T cells sorted from blood. Receptors originate from a man aged 18 to 30 in good health. CDR3s include the opening cysteine and the closing phenylalanine or tryptophan. The D gene is left open where the match is weak. Not all rows give a size; the values are once, few, many and, for expanded clones, a class.

>TRBD1|.|TRBV11-2|TRBJ2-7
CASSLGQGTSYEQYF
TGTGCCAGCAGCTTAGGACAGGGGACGTCATACGAGCAGTACTTC
>TRBD1|once|TRBV25-1|TRBJ1-3
CATATRGGGLLRNTIYF
TGTGCCACCGCAACTAGAGGGGGCGGCCTTTTACGAAACACCATATATTTT
>.|.|TRBV5-6|TRBJ1-2
CASSLAGGFYGYTF
TGTGCCAGCAGCTTGGCCGGGGGTTTCTATGGCTACACCTTC
>TRBD1|.|TRBV7-8|TRBJ2-1
CASSSNRQGIGINEQFF
TGTGCCAGCAGCTCGAACCGACAGGGAATTGGGATCAATGAGCAGTTCTTC
>.|.|TRBV15|TRBJ1-1
CATSSVLTGHTEAFF
TGTGCCACCAGCAGTGTTTTAACAGGTCACACTGAAGCTTTCTTT
>TRBD2|.|TRBV9|TRBJ2-1
CASRTSGGGEQFF
TGTGCCAGCAGGACTAGCGGGGGAGGGGAGCAGTTCTTC
>TRBD2|.|TRBV19|TRBJ2-7
CASSNLAGYEQYF
TGTGCCAGTTCCAATTTAGCGGGGTACGAGCAGTACTTC
>.|few|TRBV5-1|TRBJ2-3
CASSLAPTDTQYF
TGCGCCAGCAGCTTGGCCCCCACAGATACGCAGTATTTT
>.|few|TRBV30|TRBJ1-3
CAWSVILGNTIYF
TGTGCCTGGAGTGTGATCTTGGGAAACACCATATATTTT
>.|.|TRBV7-2|TRBJ2-7
CASSLVRAGGYEQYF
TGTGCCAGCAGCTTAGTTAGGGCCGGGGGCTACGAGCAGTACTTC
>TRBD2|.|TRBV5-4|TRBJ2-3
CASSLLVTSSADTQYF
TGTGCCAGCAGCTTGCTTGTGACTAGCTCGGCAGATACGCAGTATTTT
>.|.|TRBV6-1|TRBJ1-4
CASSSGGAGEKLFF
TGTGCCAGCTCCTCCGGGGGGGCGGGTGAAAAACTGTTTTTT
>.|.|TRBV6-5|TRBJ1-1
CASSYWLNTEAFF
TGTGCCAGCAGTTACTGGCTTAACACTGAAGCTTTCTTT
>TRBD2|once|TRBV7-9|TRBJ2-5
CASSPGTSAGTQYF
TGTGCCAGCAGCCCCGGGACTAGCGCGGGGACCCAGTACTTC
>.|.|TRBV6-5|TRBJ2-7
CASSLGRTTYEQYF
TGTGCCAGCAGCTTAGGACGGACTACCTACGAGCAGTACTTC
>.|.|TRBV4-1|TRBJ2-7
CASSQRGQLYEQYF
TGCGCCAGCAGCCAGCGGGGACAGTTGTACGAGCAGTACTTC
>.|.|TRBV5-4|TRBJ2-2
CASSLTGFANTGELFF
TGTGCCAGCAGCTTAACAGGGTTCGCGAACACCGGGGAGCTGTTTTTT
>.|.|TRBV30|TRBJ2-4
CAWSSTSKNIQYF
TGTGCCTGGAGTTCAACTTCCAAAAACATTCAGTACTTC
>TRBD1|.|TRBV6-5|TRBJ2-2
CASRTGANTGELFF
TGTGCCAGCAGGACAGGGGCGAACACCGGGGAGCTGTTTTTT
>.|.|TRBV10-3|TRBJ1-2
CAISESRTDTSNYGYTF
TGTGCCATCAGTGAGTCACGGACAGACACCTCTAACTATGGCTACACCTTC
>.|.|TRBV18|TRBJ2-2
CASATVTGELFF
TGTGCCAGCGCGACGGTAACCGGGGAGCTGTTTTTT
>TRBD1|.|TRBV9|TRBJ1-1
CASRRPPGQGDTEAFF
TGTGCCAGCAGGAGACCCCCAGGACAGGGAGACACTGAAGCTTTCTTT
>.|.|TRBV29-1|TRBJ1-2
CSVEEWAGARSNYGYTF
TGCAGCGTTGAAGAATGGGCAGGGGCGCGATCTAACTATGGCTACACCTTC
>.|.|TRBV6-1|TRBJ1-2
CASDPTAYGYTF
TGTGCCAGTGACCCGACAGCCTATGGCTACACCTTC
>TRBD2|.|TRBV6-5|TRBJ2-3
CASSAGVGTQYF
TGTGCCAGCAGTGCGGGAGTGGGTACGCAGTATTTT
>.|.|TRBV7-8|TRBJ2-7
CASSYRDPSSSEQYF
TGTGCCAGCAGCTACCGGGACCCATCCAGTAGCGAGCAGTACTTC
>TRBD2|.|TRBV9|TRBJ2-3
CASSVGGLAGSTDTQYF
TGTGCCAGCAGCGTAGGGGGACTAGCGGGGTCGACAGATACGCAGTATTTT
>.|.|TRBV5-1|TRBJ2-1
CASTPSIGTSFRVSGSQQFF
TGCGCCAGCACGCCCTCAATAGGGACATCATTCAGGGTATCGGGGAGTCAGCAGTTCTTC
>TRBD1|.|TRBV11-3|TRBJ2-1
CASSLGQGEQFF
TGTGCCAGCAGCCTGGGACAGGGTGAGCAGTTCTTC
>.|once|TRBV11-1|TRBJ2-7
CASSTGGAPHYEQYF
TGTGCCAGCAGTACAGGGGGGGCCCCTCACTACGAGCAGTACTTC
>.|.|TRBV6-1|TRBJ1-3
CASSEVQWAVSGDTIYF
TGTGCCAGCAGTGAAGTACAATGGGCGGTGTCAGGAGACACCATATATTTT
>.|.|TRBV7-9|TRBJ1-3
CASSLDPVISGNTIYF
TGTGCCAGCAGCTTAGATCCAGTAATCTCTGGAAACACCATATATTTT
>.|.|TRBV27|TRBJ1-1
CASSFFGMRGNTEAFF
TGTGCCAGCAGTTTCTTCGGGATGAGGGGGAACACTGAAGCTTTCTTT
>TRBD2|.|TRBV7-2|TRBJ2-1
CASSPPLGTSGWNEQFF
TGTGCCAGCAGCCCTCCCTTGGGGACTAGCGGTTGGAATGAGCAGTTCTTC
>TRBD2|.|TRBV9|TRBJ2-3
CASSVTSGTSRGDTQYF
TGTGCCAGCAGCGTAACTAGCGGAACTTCTCGGGGAGATACGCAGTATTTT
>.|few|TRBV6-5|TRBJ1-6
CASSYSSPADLHF
TGTGCCAGCAGTTACTCGTCCCCCGCCGACCTCCACTTT
>.|.|TRBV5-1|TRBJ1-1
CASSLVRGTEAFF
TGCGCCAGCAGCTTGGTCAGGGGCACTGAAGCTTTCTTT
>TRBD2|.|TRBV2|TRBJ2-2
CASQTSGSLGGELFF
TGTGCCAGCCAGACTAGCGGGAGTCTTGGCGGGGAGCTGTTTTTT
>.|.|TRBV30|TRBJ2-1
CAWSLSVGEQFF
TGTGCCTGGAGCCTTAGCGTCGGCGAGCAGTTCTTC
>.|.|TRBV5-1|TRBJ1-6
CASSLAPDQGNSPLHF
TGCGCCAGCAGCTTGGCTCCGGATCAGGGGAATTCACCCCTCCACTTT
>.|.|TRBV7-8|TRBJ1-1
CASSTRTGNTEAFF
TGTGCCAGCAGCACCCGGACGGGGAACACTGAAGCTTTCTTT
>TRBD1|.|TRBV10-2|TRBJ1-1
CASRSGTEPEAFF
TGCGCCAGCAGATCCGGGACAGAGCCTGAAGCTTTCTTT
>TRBD1|once|TRBV10-1|TRBJ2-5
CASLQGIREETQYF
TGCGCCAGTTTACAGGGGATAAGGGAAGAGACCCAGTACTTC
>.|.|TRBV5-1|TRBJ2-2
CASSLRQYAGELFF
TGCGCCAGCAGCTTGAGGCAGTATGCCGGGGAGCTGTTTTTT
>.|.|TRBV18|TRBJ2-7
CASSPPEWGRDYEQYF
TGTGCCAGCTCACCACCGGAATGGGGTCGGGACTACGAGCAGTACTTC
>TRBD1|.|TRBV19|TRBJ1-1
CASRTHRGQNTEAFF
TGTGCCAGTAGAACCCACAGGGGGCAGAACACTGAAGCTTTCTTT
>TRBD2|.|TRBV11-3|TRBJ2-1
CASSLDAGGYNEQFF
TGTGCCAGCAGCTTAGATGCGGGAGGGTACAATGAGCAGTTCTTC
>.|.|TRBV11-2|TRBJ2-7
CASSLWGEPVSYEQYF
TGTGCCAGCAGCTTATGGGGGGAACCCGTCTCCTACGAGCAGTACTTC
>TRBD1|.|TRBV28|TRBJ1-2
CASSWGQGVTYGYTF
TGTGCCAGCAGTTGGGGACAGGGGGTTACCTATGGCTACACCTTC
>TRBD1|.|TRBV28|TRBJ1-4
CASSETRTGGLNEKLFF
TGTGCCAGCAGTGAAACACGGACAGGGGGACTTAATGAAAAACTGTTTTTT
>.|.|TRBV11-2|TRBJ2-7
CASSLAPGQAYEQYF
TGTGCCAGCAGCTTAGCCCCGGGACAAGCCTACGAGCAGTACTTC
>.|once|TRBV2|TRBJ2-5
CASSDGTGAQETQYF
TGTGCCAGCAGTGATGGGACTGGGGCCCAAGAGACCCAGTACTTC
>TRBD1|.|TRBV4-1|TRBJ2-2
CASSLRGDRGGELFF
TGCGCCAGCAGCCTCCGCGGGGACAGGGGTGGGGAGCTGTTTTTT